This is a list of T cell receptor beta chains from one sample in a study of blood T cell repertoires in COVID-19. Clones were sequenced by immunoSEQ multiplex PCR, and TCRdb holds only the in-frame ones, with some missing. The table shows about 120,000 clones, with about 79% occurring only once. Sequenced input: peripheral blood. The receptors were sampled from a woman aged 80 or over with acute or convalescent COVID-19. Each CDR3 is given with its conserved first and last residue. A D gene is named only where the DNA matches it firmly. Only part of the rows carry a size: once, few, many, or a class if the clone is expanded.

>17|TRBD2|TRBJ2-7|TRBV19|NA
CASSPPEASGYLYEQYF
TGTGCCAGTAGTCCCCCCGAGGCTAGCGGTTATCTCTACGAGCAGTACTTC
>16|TRBD1|TRBJ2-2|TRBV20-1|NA
CSASQGASFNTGELFF
TGCAGTGCTAGTCAGGGGGCAAGTTTCAACACCGGGGAGCTGTTTTTT
>15|TRBD1|TRBJ2-6|TRBV30|NA
CAWSVGQAGANVLTF
TGTGCCTGGAGTGTGGGACAGGCTGGGGCCAACGTCCTGACTTTC
>14|NA|TRBJ1-5|TRBV7-2|NA
CASSLGQVNQPQHF
TGTGCCAGCAGCTTAGGACAGGTCAATCAGCCCCAGCATTTT
>12|NA|TRBJ1-2|TRBV19|NA
CASNKATEGYTF
TGTGCCAGCAATAAAGCGACTGAGGGCTACACCTTC
>15|NA|TRBJ1-5|TRBV5-8|NA
CASSFSGTFNQPQHF
TGTGCCAGCAGCTTCTCCGGGACATTCAATCAGCCCCAGCATTTT
>16|TRBD1|TRBJ1-2|TRBV4-1|few
CASSQDPRGWNYGYTF
TGCGCCAGCAGCCAAGATCCCAGGGGGTGGAACTATGGCTACACCTTC
>14|TRBD2|TRBJ2-3|TRBV7-3|NA
CASALTSVSDTQYF
TGTGCCAGTGCCCTGACTAGCGTCTCAGATACGCAGTATTTT
>16|TRBD2|TRBJ2-1|TRBV5-1|NA
CASSLGGGDSYNEQFF
TGCGCCAGCAGCTTAGGTGGGGGGGACTCCTACAATGAGCAGTTCTTC
>15|NA|TRBJ2-2|TRBV10-2|NA
CASSETRLENGELFF
TGCGCCAGCAGTGAGACTAGACTAGAGAACGGGGAGCTGTTTTTT
>14|NA|TRBJ1-1|TRBV7-9|NA
CASSLGGLGTEAFF
TGTGCCAGCAGCTTAGGGGGGCTGGGCACTGAAGCTTTCTTT
>14|NA|TRBJ2-3|TRBV6-5|NA
CASSYRQGTDTQYF
TGTGCCAGCAGTTATCGACAGGGCACAGATACGCAGTATTTT
>15|TRBD1|TRBJ2-7|TRBV7-2|NA
CASSNRQRGPGEQYF
TGTGCCAGCAGCAACCGCCAGAGGGGGCCGGGCGAGCAGTACTTC